A single sample is the source of the 27 T cell receptor beta chains below, sequenced in a study of blood T cell repertoires in COVID-19. TCRdb keeps only in-frame clones here, not all; method: immunoSEQ multiplex PCR. The sample holds under 200,000 clones, over 80% seen once. Material: peripheral blood. The receptors derive from a woman in her sixties or seventies with acute or convalescent COVID-19.

In the case of this clone: The junction shows a germline mismatch at one end, possibly a read error. The V and J genes are TRBV6-1 and TRBJ1-2; TRBD1 agrees at 7 bases. CDR1 is MNHNS and CDR2 is SASEGT in the germline V gene. The CDR3 runs 14 residues. CDR3 in amino acids: CASTEPGQIYGYTF. The CDR3, as DNA: TGTGCCAGCACTGAACCGGGACAGATCTATGGCTACACCTTC.

This chain connects TRBV10-1 to TRBJ2-1; D might be TRBD2 (6 bases). There are 11 residues in the CDR3. Germline CDR1 is WNHNN and CDR2 is SYGVQD (reference sequence). Deletions cut 6 bases from V and 15 bases from J, with 15 bases between. CDR3 bases: TGCGCCAGCAGCCCCGGGACTGGGAGGTTCTTC. Translating it yields CASSPGTGRFF.

The chain links TRBV3-1 (or the pseudogene TRBV3-2) to TRBJ1-4, with no clear D. The CDR3 has 14 residues. Germline CDR1 LGHDT, CDR2 YNNKEL (reference sequence). Between the trimmed V and J ends, which lost 1 base and 13 bases, there was a span of 16 bases. The CDR3 DNA reads TGTGCCAGCAGCCAAGGGGCCCCACCTTCCGGACTGTTTTTT. It translates to CASSQGAPPSGLFF.

The chain is built from TRBV5-4 and TRBJ1-6; no definite D call. V was shortened by 2 bases and J by 6 bases, with 6 bases between the two germline ends. This CDR3 is 13 amino acids long. Germline V CDR1 and CDR2: SGHNT, YYREEE (reference sequence). CDR3 amino acids: CASSLQINSPLHF. As DNA, the CDR3 is TGTGCCAGCAGCTTACAAATTAATTCACCCCTCCACTTT.

V is TRBV5-6 and J is TRBJ2-2; 11 positions agree with TRBD2. J was trimmed by 1 base and V by 2 bases; bases with no gene match: 4. The CDR3 contains 17 residues. In germline, CDR1 is SGHDT, CDR2 YYEEEE. The CDR3 loop reads CASSFLAGGENTGELFF. The CDR3, as DNA: TGTGCCAGCAGCTTCCTAGCGGGGGGCGAGAACACCGGGGAGCTGTTTTTT.

In regard to this clone: At the DNA level, this CDR3 is encoded by other sequences in the same sample as well. The rearrangement uses TRBV10-3 and TRBJ1-1; tentatively, D is TRBD1 (5 bases). The germline gives CDR1 ENHRY, CDR2 SYGVKD. The CDR3 runs to 13 residues. Trimming took off 5 bases at V and 1 base at J, with 8 bases between the two ends. CDR3 DNA: TGTGCCATCAGTCCAACAGGGAACACTGAAGCTTTCTTT. Protein: CAISPTGNTEAFF.

This rearrangement joins TRBV12-3 or TRBV12-4 to TRBJ1-1, with D unresolved. The CDR3 runs to 13 residues. The V end lost 5 bases, the J end lost 0 bases, and 7 bases lay between the germline ends. CDR3 loop: CASSIDMNTEAFF. The CDR3 nucleotides read TGTGCCAGCAGTATTGACATGAACACTGAAGCTTTCTTT.

The chain uses TRBV5-1 and TRBJ1-3, with D unresolved. CDR3 length equals 13 residues. Germline V gene sequence: CDR1 SGHRS, CDR2 YFSETQ. The V end lost 4 bases, the J end lost 0 bases, and 5 bases lay between the germline ends. CDR3 loop: CASSPYSGNTIYF. Here the CDR3 DNA reads TGCGCCAGCAGCCCCTACTCTGGAAACACCATATATTTT.

This rearrangement joins TRBV11-2 to TRBJ1-5; no definite D call. CDR3 size: 13 residues. Germline V gene data show CDR1 as SGHAT and CDR2 as FQNNGV. V was cut by 2 bases and J by 4 bases, with 6 bases left in between. CDR3 DNA sequence: TGTGCCAGCAGCTTAACCGGGAATCAGCCCCAGCATTTT. This sequence encodes CASSLTGNQPQHF.

This clone was recorded a few times. The gene calls are TRBV9 and TRBJ1-2; D is ambiguous. The CDR3 has 14 residues. The germline gives CDR1 SGDLS, CDR2 YYNGEE. With 0 bases removed from V and 4 bases from J, the gap between germline ends came to 10 bases. CDR3 loop: CASSVDRSGYGYTF. The CDR3 DNA sequence: TGTGCCAGCAGCGTAGACCGGTCGGGCTATGGCTACACCTTC.

The rearrangement joins TRBV14 to TRBJ2-1; 9 nucleotides line up with TRBD2. The CDR3 spans 15 residues. CDR1 and CDR2 (germline): SGHDN, FVKESK. With V trimmed by 1 base and J by 8 bases, 6 bases remained unmatched. The DNA of the CDR3 is TGTGCCAGCAGCCAAGCGGCGGGGGGGCTGTATGAGCAGTTCTTC. Protein product: CASSQAAGGLYEQFF.

V gene TRBV5-1 combines with J gene TRBJ2-3; D is unclear. This CDR3 contains 17 residues. The V and J ends lost 3 bases and 1 base respectively, with 18 bases between them. Germline V gene sequence: CDR1 SGHRS, CDR2 YFSETQ. DNA for the CDR3: TGCGCCAGCAGCTCATCCCCCCTACAGATAGGCACAGATACGCAGTATTTT. As protein: CASSSSPLQIGTDTQYF. Full variable domain (missing parts from reference TRBV5-1 and TRBJ2-3): KAGVTQTPRYLIKTRGQQVTLSCSPISGHRSVSWYQQTPGQGLQFLFEYFSETQRNKGNFPGRFSGRQFSNSRSEMNVSTLELGDSALYLCASSSSPLQIGTDTQYFGPGTRLTVL.

This rearrangement joins TRBV10-3 to TRBJ2-1; the D gene is possibly TRBD1 (5 bases). Germline loops: CDR1 ENHRY, CDR2 SYGVKD. This CDR3 has 15 amino acids. The germline V and J ends were trimmed by 6 bases and 0 bases, with 12 bases remaining between them. The CDR3 reads CAISRQTSSYNEQFF. The CDR3 region has the DNA TGTGCCATCAGCCGACAGACGAGCTCCTACAATGAGCAGTTCTTC.

The CDR3 region is CASSFGGKSTEAFF. The CDR3 DNA reads as TGTGCCAGCAGCTTCGGGGGGAAGAGCACTGAAGCTTTCTTT. The genes are TRBV6-6 and TRBJ1-1, with D maybe TRBD1 (5 bases). V was clipped by 6 bases and J by 4 bases, with 15 bases between them. Germline V gene data show CDR1 as MNHNY and CDR2 as SVGAGI (reference sequence). This CDR3 is built from 14 residues.

The chain couples TRBV28 to TRBJ2-7; TRBD1 aligns across 10 bases. Trimming at V came to 5 bases and at J to 5 bases, leaving 9 bases not matched to a gene. Germline loops: CDR1 MDHEN, CDR2 SYDVKM. This CDR3 has 15 residues. In nucleotides, the CDR3 is TGTGCCAGCAGTAGCTCCGGGACAGGGGTTAACGAGCAGTACTTC. This gives the protein CASSSSGTGVNEQYF.

V gene TRBV24-1 combines with J gene TRBJ2-7; D unresolved. The V end was cut by 4 bases, the J end by 3 bases, with 12 bases between. The CDR3 loop spans 14 amino acids. The germline gives CDR1 KGHDR, CDR2 SFDVKD. This CDR3 is CATSDNEVSYEQYF. DNA for the CDR3: TGTGCCACCAGTGACAACGAAGTCAGCTACGAGCAGTACTTC.

The rearrangement joins TRBV10-3 to TRBJ2-2, with 11 bases lining up with TRBD1. Trimming took 4 bases from V and 5 from J; bases not matched to a gene: 6. Germline CDR1 reads ENHRY; CDR2 reads SYGVKD. CDR3 length equals 16 residues. CDR3 DNA: TGTGCCATCAGTGGGCCGGGACAGGGGGGTACCGGGGAGCTGTTTTTT. This codes for CAISGPGQGGTGELFF.

This chain uses TRBV27 with TRBJ2-3; 7 nucleotides match TRBD2. Germline values: CDR1 MNHEY, CDR2 SMNVEV (reference sequence). This CDR3 spans 16 amino acids. Losses at the gene ends were 3 bases for V and 4 bases for J; bases not matched to a gene: 10. The CDR3 reads CASSFGGSELPDTQYF. CDR3 coding DNA: TGTGCCAGCAGTTTCGGGGGGAGCGAGCTGCCAGATACGCAGTATTTT.

The chain recombines TRBV6-1 with TRBJ2-5; D remains unclear. The CDR3 spans 15 residues. The germline V gene encodes CDR1 MNHNS and CDR2 SASEGT. V lost 1 base, J lost 2 bases, and 11 bases lay in between. CDR3 nucleotide sequence: TGTGCCAGCAGTGAAGGGTCGGGTTCTCAAGAGACCCAGTACTTC. This codes for CASSEGSGSQETQYF.

The V and J genes are TRBV4-3 and TRBJ2-5, with 10 bases matching TRBD2. The V gene end was trimmed by 1 base and the J gene end by 2 bases; junction bases not matched to a gene: 7. Germline CDR1 LGHNA, CDR2 YSLEER. The CDR3 runs to 17 residues. CDR3 sequence: CASSQATASGGQETQYF. The CDR3 nucleotides are TGCGCCAGCAGCCAAGCGACGGCTAGCGGGGGACAAGAGACCCAGTACTTC.

This chain links TRBV6-1 with TRBJ1-1; TRBD1 aligns across 8 bases. This CDR3 spans 15 amino acids. Germline-derived CDR1 and CDR2 are MNHNS and SASEGT. The J segment lost 7 bases and the V segment lost 3 bases, leaving 10 bases of the junction unmatched. CDR3 amino acids: CASSDHTTGASEAFF. CDR3 sequence (DNA): TGTGCCAGCAGTGATCACACGACAGGGGCCAGTGAAGCTTTCTTT.

The V and J genes are TRBV19 and TRBJ1-5; a weak D match, TRBD1 (6 bases). The germline V and J ends were trimmed by 7 bases and 9 bases, with 25 bases remaining between them. This CDR3 has 16 residues. CDR1 is LNHDA and CDR2 is SQIVND in the germline V gene (reference sequence). In DNA, the CDR3 is TGTGCCAGTACAAAAGTCGACAGGATCCGCTCTCGGCCCCAGCATTTT. It encodes CASTKVDRIRSRPQHF.

V and J are TRBV5-1 and TRBJ1-1, with D perhaps matching TRBD1 (5 bases). Germline lookup yields CDR1 SGHRS and CDR2 YFSETQ. The CDR3 has 14 amino acids. V was cut by 0 bases and J by 5 bases, with 11 bases left in between. CDR3 residues: CASSLASGRTEAFF. The CDR3 DNA sequence: TGCGCCAGCAGCTTGGCTTCAGGGAGGACTGAAGCTTTCTTT.

V and J are TRBV5-6 and TRBJ1-2; 7 nucleotides match TRBD1. V dropped 4 bases and J dropped 5; count of bases not matched to a gene: 14. Germline CDR1 SGHDT, CDR2 YYEEEE. The CDR3 runs to 16 residues. Here the CDR3 reads CASSPSNRGLLYGYTF. The CDR3 coding sequence is TGTGCCAGCAGCCCGAGTAACAGGGGTCTATTGTATGGCTACACCTTC. Full variable domain (outside the CDR3, taken from reference TRBV5-6 and TRBJ1-2): DAGVTQSPTHLIKTRGQQVTLRCSPKSGHDTVSWYQQALGQGPQFIFQYYEEEERQRGNFPDRFSGHQFPNYSSELNVNALLLGDSALYLCASSPSNRGLLYGYTFGSGTRLTVV.

In this sample, this clone turned up a few times. CDR3 in DNA: TGTGCCAGCAGCACCCGCGGGCCTAGCGGGGATGAGCAGTTCTTC. Translation: CASSTRGPSGDEQFF. The chain combines TRBV7-2 with TRBJ2-1, with 9 bases aligning to TRBD2. V lost 5 bases and J lost 8; bases outside the gene matches: 10. CDR1 SGHTA and CDR2 FQGNSA come from the germline V gene. The CDR3 loop spans 15 amino acids.

CDR3 region: CASSPRDMNTEAFF. The CDR3 coding sequence is TGTGCCAGCAGCCCCAGGGACATGAACACTGAAGCTTTCTTT. V is TRBV11-2 and J is TRBJ1-1, with D tentatively TRBD1 (6 bases). Trimming stripped 5 bases from V and 0 bases from J, with 10 bases between. CDR1 is SGHAT, CDR2 FQNNGV, per germline. The CDR3 runs 14 residues.

This clone appeared once. The V and J genes are TRBV7-2 and TRBJ1-2; TRBD1 agrees at 8 bases. The CDR3 runs 16 residues. J lost 3 bases, V lost 1 base, and 7 bases had no gene match. CDR1 and CDR2 (germline): SGHTA, FQGNSA. The CDR3 DNA reads as TGTGCCAGCAGCTTAGGCAGGGGGCGTTACGACTATGGCTACACCTTC. Protein: CASSLGRGRYDYGYTF. The variable domain in full, completed from reference TRBV7-2 and TRBJ1-2, reads GAGVSQSPSNKVTEKGKDVELRCDPISGHTALYWYRQSLGQGLEFLIYFQGNSAPDKSGLPSDRFSAERTGGSVSTLTIQRTQQEDSAVYLCASSLGRGRYDYGYTFGSGTRLTVV.